This entry features one TCR beta chain sequence. No antigen is known for it. No base quality values were provided; no much bigger clone lies one nucleotide off. This record comes from a study of blood T cell repertoires in COVID-19 (dated by TCRdb to the early 2020s). About the investigation overall: Samples covering the acute and convalescent phases of COVID-19 were provided by collaborators in the United States, Italy and Spain. The repertoires were released in a freely available public database meant as a resource for research on the immune response to SARS-CoV-2. Subjects who had been exposed to COVID-19, were actively infected with it, or had recovered from it provided the deeply sampled blood TCRbeta repertoires that made up the dataset. Where HLA class I and class II types were available, the types were taken from metadata supplied by the sample provider, not from assay-based typing. Nearly every sample came with metadata listing a de-identified subject ID, COVID-19 status, age in years and sex. The material from the prospective study consisted of cDNA or gDNA derived from T cells, B-cell-depleted T cells, or PBMCs. Samples were obtained from the ongoing ImmuneRACE study (first 160 participants) and from some 1,300 subjects provided by 6 global collaborators. Paper-wide results and their limitations: Clinical and demographic metadata were provided uncurated, with the amount varying by source and participant.

A second Seattle source provided samples from volunteer blood donors who had recovered from COVID-19. The collaborating institutions used their own protocols to collect whole blood in K2EDTA tubes. For TCRbeta analysis, collaborators shipped samples as frozen whole blood, isolated PBMCs, or DNA extracted from either of those sample types. The CDR3 starts with the cysteine, ends with the phenylalanine, and has 15 residues. Of all the DNA, just the CDR3 is kept, 45 bases in frame from base 1. The germline V gene provides CDR1 SGHDN and CDR2 FVKESK. At the junction V is shortened by 4 bases and J by 12 bases; bases outside the gene matches: 14. The immunoSEQ Assay, a bias-controlled multiplex PCR, was used to amplify TCRbeta CDR3 regions from genomic DNA. The paper's data handling went like this. Nucleated cell counts per sample were estimated from amplification of reference gene primers within the assay. To quantify the absolute abundance of each unique TCRbeta CDR3 rearrangement, sequence reads were collapsed and filtered. For each sample, productive Simpson clonality was calculated by taking the square root of Simpson's diversity index across productive rearrangements. TCRdb provides this immuneACCESS table in a form limited to in-frame rearrangements. Some clones are lacking; in checked studies, under half of them reflect an unresolved V gene, and why the rest are absent is not known. The DNA was the basis for D and trimming; V, J and clone size are from that table. The sample contains 200,000 to 250,000 clones, approximately 86% of them found a single time. The top ten constitute 2.5% to 3.5% of the sample.

Sequencing used peripheral blood. The receptor comes from a woman between 25 and 40 years old who had recovered from COVID-19. The rearrangement combines TRBV14 with TRBJ1-2; 10 central bases correspond to TRBD1. The encoded CDR3 is CASSPRDRGPLFHTF. The DNA sequence is given as TGTGCCAGCAGCCCACGGGACAGGGGCCCTCTATTTCACACCTTC.